This T cell receptor (beta chain) was captured in a study of OX40 agonist ivuxolimab in advanced cancers. Study-level points and caveats: Within 6 weeks, CD4+ and CD8+ blood T cells expanded clonally at 0.1 to 3.0 mg/kg.

Profiling relied on immunoSEQ multiplex PCR, and the TCRdb table lists in-frame clones only, not all of them. The sample includes over 75,000 clones, around nine tenths of them seen just once. Note on this clone: The antigen remains undetermined.

With baseline, cycle 4 day 1, and cycle 7 day 1 as timepoints, blood was sampled. J was trimmed by 3 bases and V by 4 bases; bases with no gene match: 1. The CDR3 consists of 14 residues. The V gene's germline CDR1 is LNHDA and CDR2 SQIVND (reference sequence). Material: CD4+ or CD8+ T cells sorted from blood, obtained in a trial of the OX40 agonist ivuxolimab. This receptor was identified in an adult with an advanced solid tumor such as melanoma, head and neck, liver or kidney cancer. This sequence joins TRBV19 and TRBJ2-1; TRBD1 matches 9 bases. In nucleotides, the CDR3 is TGTGCCAGTAGTACGGGACAGGGCTACAATGAGCAGTTCTTC. Amino acid sequence: CASSTGQGYNEQFF.